This TCR beta chain was retrieved from a study of immune characterization of retroperitoneal liposarcoma. This CDR3 has 14 amino acids. The V gene's germline CDR1 is MNHNS and CDR2 SASEGT. V lost 6 bases, J lost 2 bases, and 5 bases stayed unmatched. By sample fraction, this clonotype is medium-sized. One entry per CDR3 protein, called by TCRdb with MiXCR from the PCR reads. The sample gives about 10,000 distinct CDR3 sequences, 37% of which show up once; roughly 25% is in the top ten. The clonotype was recovered from a male donor with retroperitoneal liposarcoma. Material: tumor tissue. The chain employs TRBV6-1 and TRBJ1-1; 8 nucleotides agree with TRBD1. The CDR3 nucleotides read TGTGCCAGCAGGCCAGGGGGCGGAAACACTGAAGCTTTCTTT. Translated: CASRPGGGNTEAFF.